This T cell receptor (beta chain) stems from a study of tumor and adjacent non-tumor tissue in lung cancer. In the study overall: Each sample yielded 3.5 million to 5 million productive TCRbeta reads on average.

This clonotype was found a few times. V lost 9 bases and J lost 7; bases outside the gene matches: 15. Germline lookup yields CDR1 SGHNT and CDR2 YYREEE (reference sequence). The CDR3 sequence is 16 residues long. This sample's RNA came from whole unsorted tissue. Three rounds of nested PCR, following a modified ARM-PCR protocol, produced the TCRbeta library. TCRdb re-called the multiplex PCR reads through MiXCR, storing one row per CDR3 protein. The table includes tens of thousands of distinct CDR3 sequences, roughly 72% detected once. V and J are TRBV5-4 and TRBJ2-2; 10 bases line up with TRBD2. Input material: lung tumor tissue. This clonotype was sampled from a woman aged 40 to 49 with non-small cell lung cancer. This chain's CDR3 is CATTPGLARAGGELFF. The CDR3 coding sequence is TGTGCCACTACGCCGGGACTAGCGAGAGCGGGCGGGGAGCTGTTTTTT.